There are many counts of the clone carrying this T cell receptor beta chain. Its specificity is not known. Clinical symptoms, serum thyroxine, TRAb, thyroid ultrasound and orbital computed tomography informed diagnoses. CDR1 SGHNT and CDR2 YENEEA come from the germline V gene. Trimming cost V 2 bases and J 4 bases, with 9 bases left between them. This CDR3 comprises 13 residues. This sample is part of a study of T cells in Graves' hyperthyroidism and ophthalmopathy. Study-wide context: Before any treatment, at initial diagnosis, peripheral blood was collected.

Study-level results: The model made its ophthalmopathy prediction, and onset followed a median approximately 7 months later. Most clonotypes expanded in the thyroid (above 0.001) were also present in blood.

The source material, RNA transcripts, was used to amplify TCR beta CDR3 regions. The HTBI primer set served for first-round RT-PCR of the TCR CDR3. A single record per CDR3 protein comes from TCRdb applying MiXCR to the multiplex PCR reads. The sample shows over 150,000 distinct CDR3 sequences, about 15% of them seen only once. The receptor was derived from a woman between 45 and 60 years old with Graves' hyperthyroidism. Specimen: blood. This chain uses TRBV11-3 with TRBJ2-7, with a tentative D call TRBD1 (5 bases). The CDR3 is CASSLFQGYEQYF. CDR3 DNA: TGTGCCAGCAGCTTATTCCAGGGTTACGAGCAGTACTTC.